The 23 T cell receptor beta chains in this list originate from one sample, sequenced in a study of blood T cell repertoires in COVID-19. The assay was immunoSEQ multiplex PCR, and TCRdb's table has in-frame clones only and misses some. The sample lists 120,000 to 150,000 clones, roughly 87% occurring once. The source material was PBMCs or T cells enriched from blood (not recorded which). All receptors derive from a woman in her 40s who had been exposed to COVID-19.

The V gene is TRBV7-2, the J gene TRBJ2-7, with a possible D match to TRBD1 (5 bases). With 6 bases removed from V and 5 bases from J, the gap between germline ends came to 17 bases. CDR1 SGHTA and CDR2 FQGNSA come from the germline V gene. The CDR3 is 14 amino acids. This CDR3 reads CASSSTRAGDEQYF. The DNA of the CDR3 is TGTGCCAGCAGTTCAACCAGGGCTGGGGACGAGCAGTACTTC.

This chain links TRBV4-3 with TRBJ2-1, with TRBD2 matching over 9 bases. V lost 8 bases to trimming and J lost 9 bases; unmatched junction nucleotides: 11. Germline V gene sequence: CDR1 LGHNA, CDR2 YSLEER. The CDR3 runs 14 residues. The CDR3 is CASGHSGSSSEQFF. CDR3 DNA: TGCGCCAGCGGACATAGCGGGAGTAGTAGTGAGCAGTTCTTC.

J is TRBJ1-1 and V is TRBV9; D not certain. Trimming took 1 base from V and 0 from J, leaving 10 bases between them. CDR3 length: 15 residues. CDR1 is SGDLS and CDR2 is YYNGEE in the germline V gene. The CDR3 nucleotides read TGTGCCAGCAGCGTAATAGCGCAGATGAACACTGAAGCTTTCTTT. Translated, it gives CASSVIAQMNTEAFF.

The chain couples TRBV5-1 to TRBJ1-1, with D unclear. Trimming took off 1 base at V and 0 bases at J, with 13 bases between the two ends. The CDR3 totals 16 residues. The germline CDR1 and CDR2 sequences are SGHRS and YFSETQ. CDR3 loop: CASSLRAGGVNTEAFF. The CDR3 DNA reads TGCGCCAGCAGCTTGAGGGCTGGAGGTGTGAACACTGAAGCTTTCTTT.

The rearrangement uses TRBV9 and TRBJ2-1; D may be TRBD2 (5 bases). Germline V lookup: CDR1 SGDLS, CDR2 YYNGEE. V was pared by 0 bases and J by 7 bases, with 14 bases between. This CDR3 contains 15 residues. The CDR3 nucleotides are TGTGCCAGCAGCGTAGGTTCGGGGTTAAAGAATGAGCAGTTCTTC. Translation: CASSVGSGLKNEQFF. Filled out from reference TRBV9 and TRBJ2-1, the complete variable domain reads DSGVTQTPKHLITATGQRVTLRCSPRSGDLSVYWYQQSLDQGLQFLIQYYNGEERAKGNILERFSAQQFPDLHSELNLSSLELGDSALYFCASSVGSGLKNEQFFGPGTRLTVL.

V gene TRBV19 combines with J gene TRBJ2-7; 7 bases align to TRBD1. Germline values: CDR1 LNHDA, CDR2 SQIVND (reference sequence). The CDR3 extends over 14 amino acids. V shed 2 bases and J 3 bases; nucleotides not matched to a gene: 4. This CDR3 is CASSISRTGYEQYF. For the CDR3, the DNA is TGTGCCAGTAGTATAAGTAGGACAGGCTACGAGCAGTACTTC.

The chain links TRBV5-5 to TRBJ2-5, with a tentative D call TRBD2 (6 bases). The V and J ends lost 0 bases and 1 base respectively, with 10 bases between them. The germline V gene has CDR1 SGHKS and CDR2 YYEKEE (reference sequence). CDR3 length: 15 residues. CDR3 nucleotides: TGTGCCAGCAGCTTGGGGTGGCGGGGCCAAGAGACCCAGTACTTC. Residues: CASSLGWRGQETQYF.

The chain is built from TRBV5-1 and TRBJ1-3; 8 nucleotides match TRBD1. V shed 5 bases, J shed 0 bases, and the junction held 7 bases outside the gene matches. Germline lookup yields CDR1 SGHRS and CDR2 YFSETQ. The CDR3 loop spans 16 amino acids. CDR3 residues: CASRSGTGDSGNTIYF. The CDR3 region has the DNA TGCGCCAGCAGATCCGGGACAGGTGACTCTGGAAACACCATATATTTT.

V and J are TRBV19 and TRBJ2-5; a possible D gene is TRBD1 (6 bases). The germline V and J ends were trimmed by 5 bases and 5 bases, with 18 bases remaining between them. Germline loops: CDR1 LNHDA, CDR2 SQIVND (reference sequence). The CDR3 contains 15 residues. The CDR3 is CASSPNRAWGETQYF. The DNA for the CDR3 is TGTGCCAGTAGTCCAAACAGGGCTTGGGGGGAGACCCAGTACTTC.

CDR3 residues: CASSQTYQPQHF. CDR3 DNA sequence: TGTGCCAGCAGTCAGACATACCAGCCCCAGCATTTT. The genes are TRBV12-3 or TRBV12-4 and TRBJ1-5; no firm D call. Trimming shortened V by 5 bases and J by 7 bases, and 9 bases separated the two germline ends. This CDR3 comprises 12 residues.

The chain employs TRBV5-5 and TRBJ1-1, with TRBD1 matching over 7 bases. Germline values: CDR1 SGHKS, CDR2 YYEKEE (reference sequence). With V trimmed by 4 bases and J by 11 bases, 8 bases remained unmatched. The CDR3 is made up of 12 amino acids. In DNA, the CDR3 is TGTGCCAGCAGCCACAGGGGCCTCGATGCTTTCTTT. It yields the protein CASSHRGLDAFF.

This chain uses TRBV19 with TRBJ1-2; D is possibly TRBD1 (6 bases). Germline V lookup: CDR1 LNHDA, CDR2 SQIVND (reference sequence). Trimming took off 7 bases at V and 2 bases at J, with 14 bases between the two ends. The CDR3 has 14 amino acids. The CDR3 region has the DNA TGTGCCAGTAAGCAGGGGCAAAGGAACTATGGCTACACCTTC. Amino acids: CASKQGQRNYGYTF.

This clone appeared a single time. The chain employs TRBV5-1 and TRBJ2-5, with D perhaps matching TRBD2 (6 bases). This CDR3 contains 14 residues. Trimming left V 1 base short and J 3 bases short, with 10 bases between. Germline V gene sequence: CDR1 SGHRS, CDR2 YFSETQ. CDR3 amino acids: CASSLRGTEETQYF. CDR3 DNA sequence: TGCGCCAGCAGCTTGCGAGGGACTGAAGAGACCCAGTACTTC.

This chain connects TRBV18 to TRBJ1-6; tentative D call: TRBD1 (5 bases). The CDR3 spans 15 residues. V lost 2 bases, J lost 14 bases, and 19 bases lay in between. Germline CDR1 reads KGHSH; CDR2 reads LQKENI. CDR3 amino acids: CASSPTGESRPALHF. CDR3 in DNA: TGTGCCAGCTCACCAACAGGCGAATCACGACCGGCCCTCCACTTT.

The chain recombines TRBV7-2 with TRBJ2-4, with D perhaps TRBD1 (5 bases). The CDR3 runs 13 residues. The V end was cut by 5 bases, the J end by 9 bases, with 14 bases between. The germline V gene encodes CDR1 SGHTA and CDR2 FQGNSA. The CDR3 nucleotides are TGTGCCAGCAGCGGGCAGGGTCTGGGCATTCAGTACTTC. Amino acid sequence: CASSGQGLGIQYF. Full variable domain (rest looked up from reference TRBV7-2 and TRBJ2-4): GAGVSQSPSNKVTEKGKDVELRCDPISGHTALYWYRQSLGQGLEFLIYFQGNSAPDKSGLPSDRFSAERTGGSVSTLTIQRTQQEDSAVYLCASSGQGLGIQYFGAGTRLSVL.

J is TRBJ2-3 and V is TRBV7-2; a weak D match, TRBD2 (5 bases). Germline values: CDR1 SGHTA, CDR2 FQGNSA. CDR3 size: 12 residues. The germline V and J ends were trimmed by 10 bases and 7 bases, with 15 bases remaining between them. CDR3 sequence reads: CATTPSSHTQYF. CDR3 bases: TGTGCCACCACCCCTAGCTCTCATACGCAGTATTTT. The complete variable domain, with remaining parts taken from reference TRBV7-2 and TRBJ2-3, reads GAGVSQSPSNKVTEKGKDVELRCDPISGHTALYWYRQSLGQGLEFLIYFQGNSAPDKSGLPSDRFSAERTGGSVSTLTIQRTQQEDSAVYLCATTPSSHTQYFGPGTRLTVL.

The chain couples TRBV4-1 to TRBJ2-2; D is undetermined. Trimming took off 4 bases at V and 7 bases at J, with 13 bases between the two ends. The CDR3 spans 14 residues. In germline, CDR1 is MGHRA, CDR2 YSYEKL. CDR3 nucleotides: TGCGCCAGCAGCCTCCAAACCCCAGTCGGGGAGCTGTTTTTT. Its translation: CASSLQTPVGELFF.

The rearrangement uses TRBV27 and TRBJ2-7; TRBD1 is a possible D gene (5 bases). Per germline, CDR1 MNHEY and CDR2 SMNVEV (reference sequence). This CDR3 contains 15 residues. Between the trimmed V and J ends, which lost 6 bases and 3 bases, there was a span of 18 bases. CDR3: CASRVTGAFLYEQYF. CDR3 DNA sequence: TGTGCCAGCAGGGTCACAGGAGCCTTCCTCTACGAGCAGTACTTC.

The V and J genes are TRBV2 and TRBJ1-5; possibly TRBD1 for D (6 bases). Germline V gives CDR1 SNHLY, CDR2 FYNNEI. Deletions cut 4 bases from V and 3 bases from J, with 13 bases between. The CDR3 is made up of 15 amino acids. This CDR3 is CASSGQSGDNQPQHF. DNA for the CDR3: TGTGCCAGCAGTGGTCAGTCAGGGGACAATCAGCCCCAGCATTTT.

The chain employs TRBV19 and TRBJ2-3; 11 positions match TRBD2. Germline-derived CDR1 and CDR2 are LNHDA and SQIVND (reference sequence). The V segment lost 3 bases and the J segment 2 bases; nucleotides outside the gene matches: 7. This CDR3 is 17 amino acids long. CDR3 nucleotides: TGTGCCAGTAGTATCGGGACTAGCGGAACCCCCACAGATACGCAGTATTTT. It translates to CASSIGTSGTPTDTQYF.

This clone was detected once. The chain employs TRBV5-1 and TRBJ2-1; 10 nucleotides align to TRBD2. Germline-derived CDR1 and CDR2 are SGHRS and YFSETQ. V was pared by 4 bases and J by 15 bases, with 13 bases of the junction left unmatched. The CDR3 totals 14 residues. In DNA, the CDR3 is TGCGCCAGCAGCGTCATGGGTGAGCGGGGGGGCTGGTTCTTC. Translating gives CASSVMGERGGWFF.

The V call is TRBV2, the J call TRBJ1-1, with D possibly being TRBD1 (6 bases). V gave up 10 bases and J gave up 3 bases, with 21 bases separating them. The germline CDR1 and CDR2 sequences are SNHLY and FYNNEI. The CDR3 totals 15 residues. CDR3 amino acids: CATRDTGRYDTEAFF. The CDR3 coding sequence is TGTGCCACCCGAGACACAGGGCGGTACGACACTGAAGCTTTCTTT.

The genes are TRBV5-1 and TRBJ1-1, with a possible D match to TRBD1 (6 bases). Per germline, CDR1 SGHRS and CDR2 YFSETQ. Trimming took 0 bases from V and 3 from J, leaving 12 bases between them. The CDR3 consists of 15 residues. CDR3 DNA: TGCGCCAGCAGCTTGGTGTGGGGGCAGGACACTGAAGCTTTCTTT. Encoded protein: CASSLVWGQDTEAFF.